This T cell receptor (beta chain) was obtained from a study of T cell responses to AZD1222 COVID-19 vaccine. Study-level findings and limits: The study reported that nearly half of spike-specific TCRs target unmutated variant regions. White British people made up most donors, females outnumbered males, and clonal diversity was possibly underestimated. The study found vaccine-associated CD4 TCRs spanning spike, dominant at 160-218 and 743-854.

J gave up 1 base and V 11 bases, and 3 bases lay outside the gene matches. CDR3 size: 14 residues. Germline V CDR1 and CDR2: ENHRY, SYGVKD. Libraries were prepared by immunoSEQ multiplex PCR; TCRdb keeps only in-frame clonotypes and omits some of them. The table has some 110,000 clones, 86% seen once. Doses given second, at about 4 or about 12 weeks, were pooled. Note on this clone: What it recognizes is unknown.

This rearrangement joins TRBV10-3 to TRBJ2-2; 11 bases agree with TRBD2. The sequences come from peripheral blood, collected 28 days after the second AZD1222 dose. The receptor was derived from an adult who received the AZD1222 COVID-19 vaccine. The CDR3 here is CAVTSGRNTGELFF. As DNA, the CDR3 is TGTGCCGTAACTAGCGGGAGGAACACCGGGGAGCTGTTTTTT.